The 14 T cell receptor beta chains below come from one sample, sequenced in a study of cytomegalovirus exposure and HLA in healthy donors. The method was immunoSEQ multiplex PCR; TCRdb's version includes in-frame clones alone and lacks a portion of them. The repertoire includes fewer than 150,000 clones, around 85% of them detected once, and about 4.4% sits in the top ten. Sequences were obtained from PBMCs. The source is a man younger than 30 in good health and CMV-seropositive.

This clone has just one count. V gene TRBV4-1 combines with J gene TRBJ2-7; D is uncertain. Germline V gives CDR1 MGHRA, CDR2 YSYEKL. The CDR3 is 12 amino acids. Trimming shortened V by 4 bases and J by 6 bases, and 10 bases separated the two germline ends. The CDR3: CASSPPRGEQYF. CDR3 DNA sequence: TGCGCCAGCAGCCCCCCCAGAGGCGAGCAGTACTTC.

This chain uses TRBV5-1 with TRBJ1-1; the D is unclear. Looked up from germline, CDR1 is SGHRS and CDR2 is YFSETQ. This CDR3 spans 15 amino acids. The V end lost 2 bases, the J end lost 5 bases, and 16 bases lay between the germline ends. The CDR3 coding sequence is TGCGCCAGCAGCTTCGAGGGCATAGAAGTGACTGAAGCTTTCTTT. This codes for CASSFEGIEVTEAFF.

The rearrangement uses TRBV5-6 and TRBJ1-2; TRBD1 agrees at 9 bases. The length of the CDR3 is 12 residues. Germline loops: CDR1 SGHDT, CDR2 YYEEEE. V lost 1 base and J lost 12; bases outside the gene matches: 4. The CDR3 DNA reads TGTGCCAGCAGCTTGTTGGGGACAGGGAACACCTTC. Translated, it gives CASSLLGTGNTF.

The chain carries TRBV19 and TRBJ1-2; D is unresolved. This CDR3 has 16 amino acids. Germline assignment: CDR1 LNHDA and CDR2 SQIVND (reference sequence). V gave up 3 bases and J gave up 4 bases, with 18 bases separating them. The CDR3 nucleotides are TGTGCCAGTAGTATTGGGAGACGGAAACCGATCTATGGCTACACCTTC. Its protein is CASSIGRRKPIYGYTF. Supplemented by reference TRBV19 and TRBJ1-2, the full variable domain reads DGGITQSPKYLFRKEGQNVTLSCEQNLNHDAMYWYRQDPGQGLRLIYYSQIVNDFQKGDIAEGYSVSREKKESFPLTVTSAQKNPTAFYLCASSIGRRKPIYGYTFGSGTRLTVV.

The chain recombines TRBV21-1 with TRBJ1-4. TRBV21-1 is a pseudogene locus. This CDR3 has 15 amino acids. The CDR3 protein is CASSKTGTVNEKLFF. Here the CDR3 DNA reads TGTGCCAGCAGCAAAACCGGGACTGTGAATGAAAAACTGTTTTTT.

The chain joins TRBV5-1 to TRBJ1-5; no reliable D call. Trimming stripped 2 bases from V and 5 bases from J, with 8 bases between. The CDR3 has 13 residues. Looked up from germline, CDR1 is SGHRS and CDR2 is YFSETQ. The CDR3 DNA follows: TGCGCCAGCAGCTTATTGGGCGATCAGCCCCAGCATTTT. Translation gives CASSLLGDQPQHF.

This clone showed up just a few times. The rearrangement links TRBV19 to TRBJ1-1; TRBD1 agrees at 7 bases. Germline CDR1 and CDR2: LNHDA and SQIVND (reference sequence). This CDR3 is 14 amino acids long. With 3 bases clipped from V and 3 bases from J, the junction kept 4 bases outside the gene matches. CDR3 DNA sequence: TGTGCCAGTAGTATCGAGGGGGCGCACACTGAAGCTTTCTTT. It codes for CASSIEGAHTEAFF.

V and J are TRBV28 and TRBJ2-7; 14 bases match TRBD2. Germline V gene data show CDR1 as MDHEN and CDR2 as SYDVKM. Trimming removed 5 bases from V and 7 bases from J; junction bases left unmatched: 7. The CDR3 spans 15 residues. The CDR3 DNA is TGTGCCAGCAGTCCCGCGGGACTAGCGGGGGAAGAGCAGTACTTC. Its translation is CASSPAGLAGEEQYF.

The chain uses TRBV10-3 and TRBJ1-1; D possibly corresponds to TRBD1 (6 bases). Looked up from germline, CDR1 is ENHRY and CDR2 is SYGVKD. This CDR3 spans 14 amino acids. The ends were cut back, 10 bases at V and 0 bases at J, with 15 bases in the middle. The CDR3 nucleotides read TGTGCCACCCGACAGGTGAACTTGAACACTGAAGCTTTCTTT. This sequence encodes CATRQVNLNTEAFF.

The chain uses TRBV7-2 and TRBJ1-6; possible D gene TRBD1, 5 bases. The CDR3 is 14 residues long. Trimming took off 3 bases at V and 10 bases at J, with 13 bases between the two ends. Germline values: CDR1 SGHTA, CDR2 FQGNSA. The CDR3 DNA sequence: TGTGCCAGCAGCTTGTCTGCAGGGCAATCACCCCTCCACTTT. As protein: CASSLSAGQSPLHF.

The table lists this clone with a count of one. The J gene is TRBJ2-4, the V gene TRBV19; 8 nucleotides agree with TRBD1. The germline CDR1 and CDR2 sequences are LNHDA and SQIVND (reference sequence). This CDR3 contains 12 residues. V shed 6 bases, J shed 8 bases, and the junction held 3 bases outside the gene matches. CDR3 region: CASRDREDIQYF. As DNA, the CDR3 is TGTGCCAGTAGGGACAGGGAAGACATTCAGTACTTC.

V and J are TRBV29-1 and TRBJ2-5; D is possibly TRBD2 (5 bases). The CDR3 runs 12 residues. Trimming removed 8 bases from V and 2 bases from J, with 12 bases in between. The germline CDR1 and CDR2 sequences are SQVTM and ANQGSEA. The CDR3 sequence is CSYDGDQETQYF. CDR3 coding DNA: TGCAGCTACGACGGGGATCAAGAGACCCAGTACTTC.

This CDR3 is CASSLVGTGKYEQYF. CDR3 in DNA: TGTGCCAGCAGCTTAGTAGGGACAGGGAAATACGAGCAGTACTTC. The gene calls are TRBV11-2 and TRBJ2-7; 9 bases map to TRBD1. Germline V CDR1 and CDR2: SGHAT, FQNNGV. J lost 4 bases, V lost 1 base, and 5 bases had no gene match. This CDR3 spans 15 amino acids.

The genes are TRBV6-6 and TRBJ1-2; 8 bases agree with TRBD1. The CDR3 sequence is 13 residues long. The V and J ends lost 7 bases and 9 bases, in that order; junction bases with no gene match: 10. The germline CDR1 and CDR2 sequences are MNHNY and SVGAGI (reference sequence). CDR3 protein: CASTDRGLKRYTF. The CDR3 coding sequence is TGTGCCAGCACCGACAGGGGATTGAAGCGCTACACCTTC.